One sample yielded the 23 T cell receptor beta chains listed below, sequenced in a study of shared clonotypes between healthy human individuals. The table came from immunoSEQ multiplex PCR; TCRdb's copy has only in-frame clones and leaves some out. The top ten clones hold around 0.61% of a sample with 1 million to 1.3 million clones, approximately 78% of them seen once. The sample consisted of memory CD4+ T cells from PBMCs. Subset specified: CD45RA-negative fraction. These receptors came from a man between 18 and 29 years old in good health. Some clones in this sample may be carry-over from other donors' samples.

This chain links TRBV7-2 with TRBJ1-5; no clear D gene. The V end lost 1 base, the J end lost 2 bases, and 9 bases lay between the germline ends. CDR3 length: 15 residues. The germline CDR1 and CDR2 sequences are SGHTA and FQGNSA. CDR3 amino acids: CASSLVGEGNQPQHF. CDR3 nucleotides: TGTGCCAGCAGCTTAGTGGGAGAGGGCAATCAGCCCCAGCATTTT. The whole variable domain, remainder taken from reference TRBV7-2 and TRBJ1-5, is GAGVSQSPSNKVTEKGKDVELRCDPISGHTALYWYRQSLGQGLEFLIYFQGNSAPDKSGLPSDRFSAERTGGSVSTLTIQRTQQEDSAVYLCASSLVGEGNQPQHFGDGTRLSIL.

The sample holds a few counts of this clone. The chain links TRBV5-1 to TRBJ2-3, with unresolved D. The V end lost 0 bases, the J end lost 4 bases, and 12 bases lay between the germline ends. The CDR3 is 15 amino acids. Germline-derived CDR1 and CDR2 are SGHRS and YFSETQ. CDR3 residues: CASSLAGRVADTQYF. The CDR3 nucleotides are TGCGCCAGCAGCTTGGCCGGTAGAGTCGCAGATACGCAGTATTTT.

This chain uses TRBV9 with TRBJ2-1; 11 bases are a match to TRBD2. This CDR3 has 18 amino acids. The V gene end was trimmed by 4 bases and the J gene end by 7 bases; junction bases not matched to a gene: 16. Germline values: CDR1 SGDLS, CDR2 YYNGEE. CDR3 in DNA: TGTGCCAGCAGCAGCGTCACTAGCGGGAGCAGCCATCAAAATGAGCAGTTCTTC. This translates into CASSSVTSGSSHQNEQFF.

As to this clone: This specimen includes other DNA sequences encoding the same CDR3. The V and J genes are TRBV18 and TRBJ1-2; TRBD1 might be the D (5 bases). The germline V gene encodes CDR1 KGHSH and CDR2 LQKENI. Trimming took off 1 base at V and 4 bases at J, with 10 bases between the two ends. The CDR3 consists of 14 residues. The CDR3 region has the DNA TGTGCCAGCTCACCACGGGACTCCAGCTATGGCTACACCTTC. Its protein is CASSPRDSSYGYTF.

The rearrangement uses TRBV15 and TRBJ2-7, with 13 bases identical to TRBD2. Looked up from germline, CDR1 is LNHNV and CDR2 is YYDKDF (reference sequence). CDR3 length equals 15 residues. J gave up 6 bases and V 2 bases, and 4 bases lay outside the gene matches. CDR3: CATSRSGLAGTEQYF. The CDR3 DNA reads TGTGCCACCAGCAGATCGGGACTAGCGGGGACCGAGCAGTACTTC.

This chain connects TRBV28 to TRBJ2-2; D is perhaps TRBD2 (6 bases). The CDR3 extends over 16 amino acids. Germline V gene sequence: CDR1 MDHEN, CDR2 SYDVKM. Between the trimmed V and J ends, which lost 6 bases and 7 bases, there was a span of 21 bases. The DNA for the CDR3 is TGTGCCAGCAGCAGCCACGGGACTCGTGGGGGCGGGGAGCTGTTTTTT. Its translation is CASSSHGTRGGGELFF.

For this clone: This may stem from a read error, because a much larger clone lies one nucleotide away. Other DNA sequences in this sample translate to the same CDR3. The CDR3 loop reads CASSLDRDYGYTF. As DNA, the CDR3 is TGTGCCAGCAGCTTGGACAGGGACTATGGCTACACCTTC. The chain couples TRBV5-4 to TRBJ1-2, with a weak D call TRBD1 (6 bases). Trimming left V 0 bases short and J 3 bases short, with 6 bases between. This CDR3 region has 13 residues. Germline loops: CDR1 SGHNT, CDR2 YYREEE (reference sequence). The variable domain in full, completed from reference TRBV5-4 and TRBJ1-2, reads ETGVTQSPTHLIKTRGQQVTLRCSSQSGHNTVSWYQQALGQGPQFIFQYYREEENGRGNFPPRFSGLQFPNYSSELNVNALELDDSALYLCASSLDRDYGYTFGSGTRLTVV.

This clone occurred once. This sequence joins TRBV29-1 and TRBJ2-7; 7 bases fit TRBD1. V lost 7 bases to trimming and J lost 6 bases; unmatched junction nucleotides: 6. The germline gives CDR1 SQVTM, CDR2 ANQGSEA. This CDR3 is built from 11 residues. CDR3 sequence: CSGYRGSEQYF. CDR3 DNA sequence: TGCAGCGGATACAGGGGTAGCGAGCAGTACTTC.

The J gene is TRBJ1-2, the V gene TRBV28; D may be TRBD1 (6 bases). The CDR3 contains 15 residues. Trimming took 2 bases from V and 4 from J, leaving 14 bases between them. Germline V gives CDR1 MDHEN, CDR2 SYDVKM. In nucleotides, the CDR3 is TGTGCCAGCAGTTTACGGGGGGCCAGTTCCTATGGCTACACCTTC. It translates to CASSLRGASSYGYTF.

This chain uses TRBV5-1 with TRBJ2-6, with D hard to call. Trimming shortened V by 0 bases and J by 13 bases, and 11 bases separated the two germline ends. Germline V lookup: CDR1 SGHRS, CDR2 YFSETQ. The CDR3 length is 13 residues. The DNA for the CDR3 is TGCGCCAGCAGCTTGGAGTCGACGTCAGTCCTGACTTTC. Residues: CASSLESTSVLTF.

The chain couples TRBV27 to TRBJ2-5, with D possibly being TRBD2 (5 bases). V was shortened by 4 bases and J by 0 bases, with 15 bases between the two germline ends. Per germline, CDR1 MNHEY and CDR2 SMNVEV (reference sequence). This CDR3 is 16 amino acids long. The CDR3 protein is CASSSGEPGDQETQYF. The CDR3 bases are TGTGCCAGCAGTTCGGGCGAACCCGGGGACCAAGAGACCCAGTACTTC.

This chain links TRBV5-4 with TRBJ2-7, with TRBD1 matching 7 bases. Germline V gene data show CDR1 as SGHNT and CDR2 as YYREEE (reference sequence). The length of the CDR3 is 14 residues. V dropped 5 bases and J dropped 2; count of bases not matched to a gene: 7. CDR3 loop: CASRNRDSPYEQYF. The CDR3 coding sequence is TGTGCCAGCAGGAACCGGGACAGCCCCTACGAGCAGTACTTC. Filled out from reference TRBV5-4 and TRBJ2-7, the complete variable domain reads ETGVTQSPTHLIKTRGQQVTLRCSSQSGHNTVSWYQQALGQGPQFIFQYYREEENGRGNFPPRFSGLQFPNYSSELNVNALELDDSALYLCASRNRDSPYEQYFGPGTRLTVT.

This sequence joins TRBV7-2 and TRBJ2-7; possibly TRBD2 for D (6 bases). V dropped 5 bases and J dropped 5 bases, with 10 bases sitting between them. Germline CDR1 and CDR2: SGHTA and FQGNSA. The CDR3 is 12 residues long. CDR3 loop: CASSLTRDEQYF. As DNA, the CDR3 is TGTGCCAGCAGCCTGACTAGGGACGAGCAGTACTTC.

The chain joins TRBV18 to TRBJ1-5, with 11 positions matching TRBD1. With 1 base clipped from V and 14 bases from J, the junction kept 4 bases outside the gene matches. The CDR3 contains 13 residues. Germline V CDR1 and CDR2: KGHSH, LQKENI. For the CDR3, the DNA is TGTGCCAGCTCACCACTGGGACAGGGGGAAAAGCATTTT. As protein: CASSPLGQGEKHF.

The J gene is TRBJ1-5, the V gene TRBV4-2; D possibly corresponds to TRBD1 (6 bases). CDR1 is LGHNA, CDR2 YNFKEQ, per germline. This CDR3 spans 15 amino acids. Between the trimmed V and J ends, which lost 2 bases and 6 bases, there was a span of 14 bases. The CDR3 region is CASSQKGGISQPQHF. In DNA, the CDR3 is TGTGCCAGCAGCCAAAAGGGGGGCATCAGTCAGCCCCAGCATTTT.

In its sample, this clone was seen many times. The junction departs from the called germline gene at one end, perhaps through a read error. In the same sample, other DNA sequences code for this CDR3. The chain couples TRBV4-1 to TRBJ1-1; tentative D call: TRBD1 (6 bases). The CDR3 loop spans 15 amino acids. Germline CDR1 is MGHRA and CDR2 is YSYEKL. CDR3 protein: CASSQEGVRGAEAFF. CDR3 coding DNA: TGCGCCAGCAGCCAAGAAGGAGTTCGGGGGGCTGAGGCTTTCTTT.

This clone was seen ten or more times. Distinct nucleotide sequences in the sample also encode this CDR3. The V gene is TRBV28, the J gene TRBJ1-3; TRBD1 agrees at 9 bases. V shed 7 bases, J shed 2 bases, and the junction held 0 bases outside the gene matches. The CDR3 contains 13 residues. The germline V gene encodes CDR1 MDHEN and CDR2 SYDVKM. The CDR3 is CASNRGPGNTIYF. In DNA, the CDR3 is TGTGCCAGCAACAGGGGGCCTGGAAACACCATATATTTT.

A remark on this clone: The sample holds other DNA sequences that translate to the same CDR3. The V call is TRBV4-3, the J call TRBJ2-7, with a possible D match to TRBD1 (6 bases). The germline gives CDR1 LGHNA, CDR2 YSLEER. The length of the CDR3 is 14 residues. Trimming shortened V by 1 base and J by 2 bases, and 9 bases separated the two germline ends. The chain's CDR3 is CASSQGTGPYEQYF. CDR3 coding DNA: TGCGCCAGCAGCCAAGGTACAGGGCCCTACGAGCAGTACTTC.

This chain joins TRBV5-8 and TRBJ2-5; D ambiguous. Per the germline V gene, CDR1 is SGHTS and CDR2 is YDEGEE. This CDR3 comprises 11 residues. V was shortened by 2 bases and J by 10 bases, with 9 bases between the two germline ends. The CDR3 loop reads CASSFNVIQYF. CDR3 DNA: TGTGCCAGCAGCTTTAACGTTATCCAGTACTTC.

The rearrangement uses TRBV18 and TRBJ2-2; possibly TRBD1 for D (5 bases). The CDR3 runs 16 residues. V lost 1 base, J lost 1 base, and 10 bases lay in between. Germline CDR1 is KGHSH and CDR2 is LQKENI. The CDR3 loop reads CASSPRQQGNTGELFF. The CDR3 coding sequence is TGTGCCAGCTCACCACGACAGCAAGGGAACACCGGGGAGCTGTTTTTT.

This chain connects TRBV9 to TRBJ2-1, with 9 nucleotides matching TRBD2. Germline V gene sequence: CDR1 SGDLS, CDR2 YYNGEE. V shed 0 bases and J 10 bases; nucleotides not matched to a gene: 11. CDR3 length equals 16 residues. The CDR3 DNA follows: TGTGCCAGCAGCGTAGTGGCTAGCGGGACGACCAGGGAGCAGTTCTTC. Translation: CASSVVASGTTREQFF.

The chain links TRBV11-3 to TRBJ2-1, with D possibly TRBD2 on 7 matching bases. The CDR3 covers 17 residues. Trimming took 2 bases from V and 9 from J, leaving 23 bases between them. In germline, CDR1 is SGHNT, CDR2 YENEEA. The DNA for the CDR3 is TGTGCCAGCAGCTTACCGGGGGGCGGCGGGAGAGGTGGTGAGCAGTTCTTC. Translating gives CASSLPGGGGRGGEQFF.

CDR3 nucleotides: TGTGCCAGCAAGGGCCATTACCAAGAGACCCAGTACTTC. This encodes CASKGHYQETQYF. The rearrangement joins TRBV25-1 to TRBJ2-5, with no clear D. CDR1 is MGHDK, CDR2 SYGVNS, per germline. V was trimmed by 7 bases and J by 0 bases, leaving 9 bases between them. This CDR3 has 13 amino acids.